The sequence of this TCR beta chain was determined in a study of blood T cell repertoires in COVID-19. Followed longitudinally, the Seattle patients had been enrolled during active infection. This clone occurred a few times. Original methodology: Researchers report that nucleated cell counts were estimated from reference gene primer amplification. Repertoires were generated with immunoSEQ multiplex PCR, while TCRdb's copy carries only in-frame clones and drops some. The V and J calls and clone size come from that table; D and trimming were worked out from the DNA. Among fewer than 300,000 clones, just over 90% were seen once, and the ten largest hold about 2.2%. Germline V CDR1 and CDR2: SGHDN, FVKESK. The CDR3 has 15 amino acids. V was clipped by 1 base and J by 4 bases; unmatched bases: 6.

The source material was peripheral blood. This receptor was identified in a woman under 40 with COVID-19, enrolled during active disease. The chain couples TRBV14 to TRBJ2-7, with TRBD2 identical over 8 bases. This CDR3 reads CASSQVAGIVYEQYF. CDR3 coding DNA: TGTGCCAGCAGCCAAGTAGCGGGGATCGTTTACGAGCAGTACTTC.